This entry lists 5 T cell receptor beta chains sequenced from one sample in a study of T cells of healthy individuals. TCRdb reprocessed the 5' RACE reads with MiXCR, giving one entry per CDR3 protein. Of some 82,000 distinct CDR3 sequences listed, about 5% were seen once; the top ten hold 6.5% to 8%. The receptors were sampled from a female donor in good health.

This clonotype was seen at least ten times. This chain joins TRBV6-2 or TRBV6-3 and TRBJ1-1; possible D gene TRBD1, 5 bases. The germline V gene encodes CDR1 MNHEY and CDR2 SVGEGT. Trimming removed 5 bases from V and 6 bases from J, with 16 bases in between. This CDR3 region has 14 residues. CDR3 sequence: CASSQDPGSAEAFF. The CDR3 DNA reads TGTGCCAGCAGTCAGGACCCAGGGAGCGCTGAAGCTTTCTTT.

This clonotype was picked up a small number of times. The chain employs TRBV10-3 and TRBJ1-1; TRBD1 matches at 11 bases. CDR1 and CDR2 from the germline V gene are ENHRY and SYGVKD. This CDR3 has 17 amino acids. The junction had 8 bases not matched to a gene; V was cut back by 0 bases and J by 5 bases. The CDR3 sequence: CAISESPGTGGNTEAFF. CDR3 sequence (DNA): TGTGCCATCAGTGAGTCCCCCGGGACAGGGGGTAATACTGAAGCTTTCTTT.

The chain carries TRBV6-2 or TRBV6-3 and TRBJ2-7, with D perhaps matching TRBD2 (5 bases). Germline CDR1 MNHEY, CDR2 SVGEGT. V lost 5 bases and J lost 4, with 12 bases in between. The CDR3 sequence is 13 residues long. CDR3 sequence: CASSPQRRYEQYF. CDR3 DNA sequence: TGTGCCAGCAGTCCCCAGAGGAGGTACGAGCAGTACTTC.

This clonotype was seen repeatedly, ten times or more. This sequence joins TRBV5-1 and TRBJ2-4, with 7 bases lining up with TRBD1. The CDR3 totals 13 residues. CDR1 SGHRS and CDR2 YFSETQ come from the germline V gene. With V trimmed by 4 bases and J by 8 bases, 6 bases remained unmatched. CDR3 loop: CASSLRGRDIQYF. For the CDR3, the DNA is TGCGCCAGCAGCCTAAGGGGGCGGGACATTCAGTACTTC.

This clonotype was picked up many times. The V gene is TRBV4-1, the J gene TRBJ2-1; possible D gene TRBD1, 5 bases. This CDR3 has 16 amino acids. Germline loops: CDR1 MGHRA, CDR2 YSYEKL. The V end was cut by 3 bases, the J end by 8 bases, with 20 bases between. CDR3 residues: CASSQILNGPQDEQFF. The CDR3 DNA sequence: TGCGCCAGCAGCCAGATCCTTAATGGCCCACAGGATGAGCAGTTCTTC.